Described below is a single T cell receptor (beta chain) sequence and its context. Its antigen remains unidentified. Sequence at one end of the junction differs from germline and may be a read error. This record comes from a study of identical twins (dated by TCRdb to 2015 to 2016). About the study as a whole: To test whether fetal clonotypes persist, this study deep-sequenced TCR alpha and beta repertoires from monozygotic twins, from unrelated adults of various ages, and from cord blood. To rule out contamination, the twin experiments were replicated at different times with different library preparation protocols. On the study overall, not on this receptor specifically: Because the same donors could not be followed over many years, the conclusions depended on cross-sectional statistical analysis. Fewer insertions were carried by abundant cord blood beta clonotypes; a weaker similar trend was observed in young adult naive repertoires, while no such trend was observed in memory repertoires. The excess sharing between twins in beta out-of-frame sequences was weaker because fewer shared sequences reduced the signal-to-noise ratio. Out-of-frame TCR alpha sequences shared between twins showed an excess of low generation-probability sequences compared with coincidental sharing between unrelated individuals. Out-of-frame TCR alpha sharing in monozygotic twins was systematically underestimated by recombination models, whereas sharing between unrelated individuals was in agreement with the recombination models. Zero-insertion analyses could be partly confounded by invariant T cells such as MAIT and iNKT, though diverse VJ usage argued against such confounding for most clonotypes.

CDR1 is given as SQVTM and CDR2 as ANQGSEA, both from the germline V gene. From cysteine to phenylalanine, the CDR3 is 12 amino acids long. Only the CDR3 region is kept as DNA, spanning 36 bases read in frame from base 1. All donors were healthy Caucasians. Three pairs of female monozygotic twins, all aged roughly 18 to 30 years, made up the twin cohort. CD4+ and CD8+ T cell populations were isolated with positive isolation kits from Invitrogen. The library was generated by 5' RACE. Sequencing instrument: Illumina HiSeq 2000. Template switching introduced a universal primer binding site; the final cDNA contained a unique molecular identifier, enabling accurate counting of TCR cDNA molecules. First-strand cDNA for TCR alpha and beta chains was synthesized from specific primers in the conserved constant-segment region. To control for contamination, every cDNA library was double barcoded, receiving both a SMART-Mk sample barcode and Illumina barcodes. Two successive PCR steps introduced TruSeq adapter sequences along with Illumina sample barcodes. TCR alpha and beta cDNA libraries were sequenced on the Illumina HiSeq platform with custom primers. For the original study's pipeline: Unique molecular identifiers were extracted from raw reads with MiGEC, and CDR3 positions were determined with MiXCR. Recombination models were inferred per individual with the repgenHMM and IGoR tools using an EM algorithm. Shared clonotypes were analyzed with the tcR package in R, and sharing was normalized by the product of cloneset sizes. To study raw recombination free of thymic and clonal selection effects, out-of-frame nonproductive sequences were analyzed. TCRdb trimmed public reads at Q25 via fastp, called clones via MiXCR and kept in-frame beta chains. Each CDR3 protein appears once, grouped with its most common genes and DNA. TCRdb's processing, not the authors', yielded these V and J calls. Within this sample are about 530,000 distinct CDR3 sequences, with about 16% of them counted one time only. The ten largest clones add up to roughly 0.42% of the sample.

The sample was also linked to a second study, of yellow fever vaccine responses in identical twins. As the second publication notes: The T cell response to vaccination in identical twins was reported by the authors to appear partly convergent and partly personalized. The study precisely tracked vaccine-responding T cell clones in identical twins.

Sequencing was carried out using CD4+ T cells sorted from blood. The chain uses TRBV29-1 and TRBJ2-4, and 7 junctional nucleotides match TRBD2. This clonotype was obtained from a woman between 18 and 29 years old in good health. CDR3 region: CSVVSGANIQCF. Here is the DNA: TGCAGCGTTGTCAGCGGGGCGAACATTCAGTGCTTC.